This is a list of T cell receptor beta chains from one sample in a study of PD-1 blockade in classical Hodgkin lymphoma. The assay was immunoSEQ multiplex PCR, and TCRdb's table has in-frame clones only and misses some. This repertoire shows 80,000 to 100,000 clones, about four fifths found once; its top ten account for around 17%. The material sequenced was peripheral blood mononuclear cells (PBMCs), taken before the second cycle of nivolumab. These receptor sequences come from a human donor with classical Hodgkin lymphoma. CDR3s include the opening cysteine and the closing phenylalanine or tryptophan. D genes are given only for firm matches. The size field is filled for only some rows; it gives once, few, many or a size class.

D gene,CDR3 length,V gene,J gene,clone size,CDR3 protein,CDR3 DNA
TRBD1,15,TRBV5-1,TRBJ2-1,-,CASSLAGTGFGEQFF,TGCGCCAGCAGCTTGGCGGGGACAGGTTTTGGTGAGCAGTTCTTC
-,14,TRBV10-3,TRBJ2-1,-,CAISEQDWGNEQFF,TGTGCCATCAGTGAACAAGACTGGGGGAATGAGCAGTTCTTC
TRBD2,16,TRBV10-1,TRBJ2-3,-,CASSDQGRETTDTQYF,TGCGCCAGCAGTGACCAAGGGCGGGAGACCACAGATACGCAGTATTTT
-,15,TRBV28,TRBJ1-5,-,CASSVWTGANQPQHF,TGTGCCAGCAGTGTATGGACCGGGGCAAATCAGCCCCAGCATTTT
TRBD1,16,TRBV19,TRBJ1-3,-,CASSMTGGVSGNTIYF,TGTGCCAGTAGTATGACAGGGGGCGTATCTGGAAACACCATATATTTT
TRBD2,15,TRBV19,TRBJ2-1,-,CASSIGGRAGNEQFF,TGTGCCAGTAGTATCGGCGGGAGGGCGGGCAATGAGCAGTTCTTC
-,12,TRBV14,TRBJ2-7,-,CASSQDGLAKYF,TGTGCCAGCAGCCAAGATGGGCTAGCGAAGTACTTC
-,16,TRBV7-2,TRBJ2-7,-,CASSLDSLSVRTGQYF,TGTGCCAGCAGCTTAGACAGCCTAAGCGTCCGAACAGGGCAGTACTTC
-,13,TRBV5-1,TRBJ1-3,-,CASSPDPGNTIYF,TGCGCCAGCAGCCCAGACCCGGGAAACACCATATATTTT
-,12,TRBV28,TRBJ1-5,-,CASSRGHQPQHF,TGTGCCAGCAGCCGGGGGCATCAGCCCCAGCATTTT
TRBD2,18,TRBV30,TRBJ2-3,few,CAWGRGTSGVRGTDTQYF,TGTGCCTGGGGGCGAGGGACTAGCGGGGTACGGGGGACAGATACGCAGTATTTT
TRBD2,14,TRBV4-1,TRBJ2-5,-,CASSPSGSAETQYF,TGCGCCAGCAGCCCGAGCGGGAGCGCAGAGACCCAGTACTTC
TRBD1,15,TRBV2,TRBJ1-2,few,CASRTPGQSNYGYTF,TGTGCCAGCAGGACCCCGGGACAGAGTAACTATGGCTACACCTTC
TRBD2,15,TRBV18,TRBJ2-1,-,CASSPGTSYYNEQFF,TGTGCCAGCTCACCCGGGACTAGCTACTACAATGAGCAGTTCTTC
TRBD2,17,TRBV5-1,TRBJ2-5,-,CASRFNLGTSGTETQYF,TGCGCCAGCAGGTTTAATCTCGGGACTAGCGGGACAGAGACCCAGTACTTC
TRBD2,14,TRBV5-6,TRBJ2-5,once,CASSAGSGTETQYF,TGTGCCAGCAGCGCAGGAAGCGGGACAGAGACCCAGTACTTC
TRBD1,13,TRBV14,TRBJ1-5,-,CASAGQLNQPQHF,TGTGCCAGCGCGGGACAGCTTAATCAGCCCCAGCATTTT
TRBD2,18,TRBV7-6,TRBJ2-5,once,CASSSGGSAGGRQETQYF,TGTGCCAGCAGCTCCGGGGGCTCGGCGGGAGGGCGGCAAGAGACCCAGTACTTC
-,11,TRBV5-1,TRBJ2-3,-,CASAATDTQYF,TGCGCCAGCGCAGCCACAGATACGCAGTATTTT
TRBD1,16,TRBV7-2,TRBJ2-7,-,CASSGAGTGTFYEQYF,TGTGCCAGCAGCGGCGCCGGGACAGGTACCTTTTACGAGCAGTACTTC
-,12,TRBV29-1,TRBJ2-7,once,CSVEDLSYEQYF,TGCAGCGTTGAAGATCTGTCATACGAGCAGTACTTC
-,15,TRBV2,TRBJ2-2,-,CASSGRLGETGELFF,TGTGCCAGCAGTGGAAGACTAGGGGAGACCGGGGAGCTGTTTTTT
TRBD2,16,TRBV7-6,TRBJ2-3,-,CASSFSTSGSGDTQYF,TGTGCCAGCAGCTTTTCTACTAGCGGCTCAGGAGATACGCAGTATTTT
-,12,TRBV6-5,TRBJ1-1,-,CASTSESWGAFF,TGTGCCAGCACCTCGGAGTCATGGGGGGCTTTCTTT
TRBD2,15,TRBV5-4,TRBJ2-2,once,CASSSGTSGSGELFF,TGTGCCAGCAGCTCTGGGACTAGCGGGAGTGGGGAGCTGTTTTTT
-,15,TRBV6-5,TRBJ1-5,-,CASSTFFGSNQPQHF,TGTGCCAGCAGTACCTTTTTCGGGAGCAATCAGCCCCAGCATTTT
TRBD2,14,TRBV18,TRBJ2-1,-,CASSTGLVGNEQFF,TGTGCCAGCTCAACGGGACTAGTAGGCAATGAGCAGTTCTTC
-,14,TRBV28,TRBJ1-2,-,CASREQNANYGYTF,TGTGCCAGCAGGGAACAGAACGCTAACTATGGCTACACCTTC
TRBD1,16,TRBV19,TRBJ1-4,-,CASSAGTGVTNEKLFF,TGTGCCAGTAGTGCCGGGACAGGGGTGACTAATGAAAAACTGTTTTTT